Shown below are 30 T cell receptor beta chains from a single sample sequenced in a study of blood T cell repertoires in COVID-19. Assay used: immunoSEQ multiplex PCR; TCRdb lists only in-frame clones, some missing. The sample records 60,000 to 95,000 clones, approximately 79% being singletons. Sequencing input: peripheral blood. These receptors all stem from a human donor with acute or convalescent COVID-19. The donor label of this sample is uncertain.

V and J are TRBV10-3 and TRBJ2-2; tentatively, D is TRBD2 (7 bases). The germline V gene encodes CDR1 ENHRY and CDR2 SYGVKD. Trimming took off 10 bases at V and 0 bases at J, with 12 bases between the two ends. This CDR3 comprises 14 residues. CDR3 in DNA: TGTGCCACCAGCGGGACATCGAACACCGGGGAGCTGTTTTTT. Translating gives CATSGTSNTGELFF.

J is TRBJ1-1 and V is TRBV18, with D possibly matching TRBD1 (6 bases). The ends were cut back, 2 bases at V and 0 bases at J, with 10 bases in the middle. The CDR3 runs 15 residues. The germline V gene encodes CDR1 KGHSH and CDR2 LQKENI. The CDR3 DNA sequence: TGTGCCAGCTCACCAAGGACAGCAATGAACACTGAAGCTTTCTTT. Protein product: CASSPRTAMNTEAFF.

The chain combines TRBV20-1 with TRBJ2-7; TRBD2 agrees at 7 bases. Germline V gene sequence: CDR1 DFQATT, CDR2 SNEGSKA (reference sequence). The CDR3 length is 11 residues. V gave up 8 bases and J gave up 4 bases; unmatched junction bases: 5. The CDR3 region has the DNA TGCAGTTCGGGGGGAGCTTACGAGCAGTACTTC. This sequence encodes CSSGGAYEQYF.

The V and J genes are TRBV18 and TRBJ1-4, with 10 positions matching TRBD1. The CDR3 spans 14 residues. V was clipped by 4 bases and J by 5 bases; unmatched bases: 1. The germline gives CDR1 KGHSH, CDR2 LQKENI. In DNA form, the CDR3 reads TGTGCCAGCTCACAGGGACAGGGGAATGAAAAACTGTTTTTT. It is translated as CASSQGQGNEKLFF.

The V gene is TRBV6-4, the J gene TRBJ2-2; 10 positions match TRBD1. The CDR3 extends over 16 amino acids. Germline V CDR1 and CDR2: MRHNA, SNTAGT. Trimming removed 7 bases from V and 5 bases from J; junction bases left unmatched: 10. DNA of the CDR3: TGTGCCAGCAAAAAATCCGGGACAGGGGTGACCGGGGAGCTGTTTTTT. The encoded protein is CASKKSGTGVTGELFF.

This clone was counted between two and nine times. The gene calls are TRBV7-9 and TRBJ2-1, with 12 bases that match TRBD2. Germline V gene data show CDR1 as SEHNR and CDR2 as FQNEAQ (reference sequence). The CDR3 runs to 16 residues. Trimming took 6 bases from V and 7 from J; bases not matched to a gene: 10. The CDR3 coding sequence is TGTGCCAGCAGTCCTCTCACTAGCGGGGGGCTTAATGAGCAGTTCTTC. This translates into CASSPLTSGGLNEQFF.

This clone occurred a few times. The rearrangement joins TRBV19 to TRBJ2-3; the match to TRBD2 covers 8 bases. The CDR3 covers 15 residues. Germline V gene sequence: CDR1 LNHDA, CDR2 SQIVND (reference sequence). The junction had 4 bases not matched to a gene; V was cut back by 3 bases and J by 2 bases. In DNA form, the CDR3 reads TGTGCCAGTAGTATCGACGGGAGGGCCACAGATACGCAGTATTTT. As protein: CASSIDGRATDTQYF.

The sample holds a few counts of this clone. The chain has TRBV3-1 (or the pseudogene TRBV3-2) and TRBJ1-2, with D perhaps matching TRBD1 (6 bases). This CDR3 is 14 amino acids long. In germline, CDR1 is LGHDT, CDR2 YNNKEL (reference sequence). V gave up 5 bases and J gave up 2 bases, with 12 bases separating them. CDR3 residues: CASSVSGANYGYTF. The CDR3 DNA is TGTGCCAGCAGCGTCTCAGGGGCCAACTATGGCTACACCTTC.

The chain has TRBV9 and TRBJ2-1; TRBD2 matches at 10 bases. V dropped 3 bases and J dropped 7; count of bases not matched to a gene: 7. The CDR3 is made up of 15 amino acids. Germline V lookup: CDR1 SGDLS, CDR2 YYNGEE. This CDR3 reads CASSEGGLALNEQFF. In DNA form, the CDR3 reads TGTGCCAGCAGCGAGGGGGGACTAGCGCTTAATGAGCAGTTCTTC.

The chain uses TRBV9 and TRBJ1-2, with 8 nucleotides matching TRBD1. This CDR3 is 15 amino acids long. Looked up from germline, CDR1 is SGDLS and CDR2 is YYNGEE. J was trimmed by 4 bases and V by 4 bases; bases with no gene match: 9. The CDR3 bases are TGTGCCAGCAGCCCGCCGGACAGGGCGACCTATGGCTACACCTTC. It translates to CASSPPDRATYGYTF.

J is TRBJ2-1 and V is TRBV3-1 (or the pseudogene TRBV3-2); 10 positions agree with TRBD1. The CDR3 length is 14 residues. The germline V gene encodes CDR1 LGHDT and CDR2 YNNKEL (reference sequence). V gave up 2 bases and J gave up 10 bases; unmatched junction bases: 5. CDR3 DNA: TGTGCCAGCAGCCAACGGGACAGGGGAGGAGAGCAGTTCTTC. Encoded protein: CASSQRDRGGEQFF.

The rearrangement links TRBV18 to TRBJ1-4; 7 nucleotides align to TRBD1. J gave up 8 bases and V 3 bases, and 12 bases lay outside the gene matches. CDR3 length: 16 amino acids. Germline V lookup: CDR1 KGHSH, CDR2 LQKENI. Here the CDR3 DNA reads TGTGCCAGCTCACCGCCCAATGGAGGGGGCAAGGAAAAACTGTTTTTT. This gives the protein CASSPPNGGGKEKLFF.

The chain employs TRBV27 and TRBJ2-6; 7 positions agree with TRBD1. The CDR3 covers 20 residues. Losses at the gene ends were 1 base for V and 0 bases for J; bases not matched to a gene: 12. Germline V CDR1 and CDR2: MNHEY, SMNVEV (reference sequence). This chain's CDR3 is CASSLYPGQLDFSGANVLTF. The CDR3 DNA is TGTGCCAGCAGTTTATACCCGGGACAGCTCGATTTCTCTGGGGCCAACGTCCTGACTTTC.

This sequence joins TRBV5-1 and TRBJ2-2; weak D call: TRBD2 (6 bases). The CDR3 is 16 residues long. The germline V and J ends were trimmed by 1 base and 4 bases, with 14 bases remaining between them. The germline V gene encodes CDR1 SGHRS and CDR2 YFSETQ. CDR3 DNA sequence: TGCGCCAGCAGCTTGATGGTGACTAGGAGCACCGGGGAGCTGTTTTTT. This encodes CASSLMVTRSTGELFF.

This chain joins TRBV2 and TRBJ1-6; TRBD1 might be the D (6 bases). Looked up from germline, CDR1 is SNHLY and CDR2 is FYNNEI. The V and J ends lost 5 bases and 10 bases respectively, with 12 bases between them. This CDR3 is 13 amino acids long. CDR3 coding DNA: TGTGCCAGCAGTTACAGGGTCGGCTCACCCCTCCACTTT. It is translated as CASSYRVGSPLHF.

The chain links TRBV2 to TRBJ1-1; TRBD1 matches 9 bases. V lost 6 bases to trimming and J lost 5 bases; unmatched junction nucleotides: 7. The CDR3 loop spans 14 amino acids. Germline values: CDR1 SNHLY, CDR2 FYNNEI. The CDR3 bases are TGTGCCAGCAGGTCCGGGACAGGGAGGACTGAAGCTTTCTTT. Translated: CASRSGTGRTEAFF.

The CDR3 protein is CASSQTSGSYNEQFF. In DNA, the CDR3 is TGTGCCAGCAGCCAGACTAGCGGGAGTTACAATGAGCAGTTCTTC. The chain is built from TRBV3-1 (or the pseudogene TRBV3-2) and TRBJ2-1; 12 nucleotides match TRBD2. Germline trimming cut 3 bases from V and 4 bases from J; bases unmatched to any gene: 1. The germline gives CDR1 LGHDT, CDR2 YNNKEL (reference sequence). The CDR3 totals 15 residues.

This clone was seen only a few times. V is TRBV7-9 and J is TRBJ1-2; D may be TRBD1 (5 bases). Per the germline V gene, CDR1 is SEHNR and CDR2 is FQNEAQ (reference sequence). The CDR3 is 16 amino acids. V was trimmed by 2 bases and J by 2 bases, leaving 15 bases between them. The CDR3 reads CASSLFGGTPNYGYTF. In nucleotides, the CDR3 is TGTGCCAGCAGCTTATTCGGAGGGACCCCGAACTATGGCTACACCTTC. Full variable domain (remainder filled in from reference TRBV7-9 and TRBJ1-2): DTGVSQNPRHKITKRGQNVTFRCDPISEHNRLYWYRQTLGQGPEFLTYFQNEAQLEKSRLLSDRFSAERPKGSFSTLEIQRTEQGDSAMYLCASSLFGGTPNYGYTFGSGTRLTVV.

V gene TRBV6-5 combines with J gene TRBJ2-1; 8 positions match TRBD2. The CDR3 loop spans 15 amino acids. J gave up 8 bases and V 6 bases, and 12 bases lay outside the gene matches. CDR1 and CDR2 (germline): MNHEY, SVGAGI. CDR3 nucleotides: TGTGCCAGCAGCGCGGGGGGCGCGGGTTCCTATGAGCAGTTCTTC. As protein: CASSAGGAGSYEQFF.

This rearrangement joins TRBV6-1 to TRBJ1-2, with a tentative D call TRBD1 (6 bases). The germline V and J ends were trimmed by 2 bases and 2 bases, with 12 bases remaining between them. Germline V gene data show CDR1 as MNHNS and CDR2 as SASEGT. There are 15 residues in the CDR3. This CDR3 is CASSEWDTYNYGYTF. DNA for the CDR3: TGTGCCAGCAGTGAATGGGACACGTACAACTATGGCTACACCTTC.

The genes are TRBV30 and TRBJ1-2, with 10 bases lining up with TRBD1. The V gene's germline CDR1 is GTSNPN and CDR2 SVGIG (reference sequence). Trimming took 2 bases from V and 6 from J; bases not matched to a gene: 6. There are 14 residues in the CDR3. CDR3 sequence: CAWSPGTGEHGYTF. In DNA form, the CDR3 reads TGTGCCTGGAGTCCCGGGACAGGGGAGCATGGCTACACCTTC.

This clone has at least ten counts. The chain carries TRBV3-1 (or the pseudogene TRBV3-2) and TRBJ1-6; D is possibly TRBD1 (6 bases). Trimming took 1 base from V and 6 from J, leaving 7 bases between them. CDR3 length equals 14 residues. Per germline, CDR1 LGHDT and CDR2 YNNKEL (reference sequence). In DNA, the CDR3 is TGTGCCAGCAGCCAAGTGGACAGTAATTCACCCCTCCACTTT. It translates to CASSQVDSNSPLHF.

V is TRBV6-2 or TRBV6-3 and J is TRBJ2-1, with 9 bases fitting TRBD2. The trim removed 8 bases at V and 6 bases at J, leaving 8 bases unmatched. This CDR3 has 14 residues. Germline V gene data show CDR1 as MNHEY and CDR2 as SVGEGT. CDR3 sequence reads: CASGRAGGSNEQFF. Here the CDR3 DNA reads TGTGCCAGCGGCCGGGCGGGAGGGTCCAATGAGCAGTTCTTC.

The chain has TRBV24-1 and TRBJ1-5; D remains ambiguous. Looked up from germline, CDR1 is KGHDR and CDR2 is SFDVKD. The CDR3 sequence is 12 residues long. V lost 4 bases to trimming and J lost 3 bases, with 3 bases between them. CDR3 residues: CATSDNNQPQHF. The CDR3 DNA reads TGTGCCACCAGTGACAACAATCAGCCCCAGCATTTT.

The chain links TRBV28 to TRBJ1-2, with 7 bases lining up with TRBD1. V trimming: 3 bases; J trimming: 4 bases; junction bases outside the gene matches: 5. This CDR3 has 14 residues. CDR1 is MDHEN, CDR2 SYDVKM, per germline. The CDR3 DNA reads TGTGCCAGCAGTTTGGGCACAGGGGTCTATGGCTACACCTTC. This encodes CASSLGTGVYGYTF.

The chain has TRBV5-4 and TRBJ1-1; D not resolved. Germline-derived CDR1 and CDR2 are SGHNT and YYREEE (reference sequence). The V end lost 4 bases, the J end lost 1 base, and 8 bases lay between the germline ends. This CDR3 has 13 residues. CDR3 region: CASSRQENTEAFF. The CDR3 DNA reads as TGTGCCAGCAGCCGACAAGAGAACACTGAAGCTTTCTTT.

This clone was found a few times. The chain recombines TRBV5-5 with TRBJ1-1; D might be TRBD1 (5 bases). This CDR3 is 16 amino acids long. Germline CDR1 reads SGHKS; CDR2 reads YYEKEE (reference sequence). V lost 0 bases, J lost 5 bases, and 17 bases lay in between. For the CDR3, the DNA is TGTGCCAGCAGCTTGGACAGGCTCCCCGATGGAACTGAAGCTTTCTTT. It encodes CASSLDRLPDGTEAFF.

J is TRBJ2-1 and V is TRBV28, with D possibly being TRBD2 (5 bases). This CDR3 comprises 10 residues. Germline V gene data show CDR1 as MDHEN and CDR2 as SYDVKM. With 6 bases removed from V and 9 bases from J, the gap between germline ends came to 6 bases. The CDR3 spells CASRRGEQFF. CDR3 DNA: TGTGCCAGCAGACGGGGTGAGCAGTTCTTC.

J is TRBJ2-5 and V is TRBV24-1, with D unclear. The CDR3 is made up of 13 amino acids. Germline V lookup: CDR1 KGHDR, CDR2 SFDVKD. The V end lost 2 bases, the J end lost 3 bases, and 6 bases lay between the germline ends. CDR3 sequence reads: CATSDYTKETQYF. The CDR3 DNA reads TGTGCCACCAGTGATTACACGAAAGAGACCCAGTACTTC.

This clone has only one observation. The J gene is TRBJ2-5, the V gene TRBV3-1 (or the pseudogene TRBV3-2); D gene unclear. The CDR3 length is 12 residues. CDR1 and CDR2 from the germline V gene are LGHDT and YNNKEL (reference sequence). V was shortened by 1 base and J by 2 bases, with 2 bases between the two germline ends. DNA of the CDR3: TGTGCCAGCAGCCAAGCTCAAGAGACCCAGTACTTC. It is translated as CASSQAQETQYF.